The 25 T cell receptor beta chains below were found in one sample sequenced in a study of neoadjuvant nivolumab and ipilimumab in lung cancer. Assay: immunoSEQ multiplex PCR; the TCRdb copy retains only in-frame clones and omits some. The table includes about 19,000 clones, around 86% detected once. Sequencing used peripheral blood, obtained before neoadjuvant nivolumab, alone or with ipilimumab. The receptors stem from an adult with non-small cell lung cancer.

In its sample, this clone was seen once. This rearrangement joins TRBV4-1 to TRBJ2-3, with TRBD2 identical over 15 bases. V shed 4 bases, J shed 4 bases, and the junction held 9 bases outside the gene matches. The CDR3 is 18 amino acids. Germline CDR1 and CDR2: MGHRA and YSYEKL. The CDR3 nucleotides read TGCGCCAGCAGCCGTTCGGGACTAGCGGGAGGCGGGGCAGATACGCAGTATTTT. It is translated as CASSRSGLAGGGADTQYF.

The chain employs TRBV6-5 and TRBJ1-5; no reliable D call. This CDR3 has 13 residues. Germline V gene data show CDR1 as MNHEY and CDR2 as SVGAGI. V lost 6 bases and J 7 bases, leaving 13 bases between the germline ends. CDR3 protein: CASSAGGQQPQHF. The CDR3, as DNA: TGTGCCAGCAGCGCCGGAGGGCAGCAGCCCCAGCATTTT.

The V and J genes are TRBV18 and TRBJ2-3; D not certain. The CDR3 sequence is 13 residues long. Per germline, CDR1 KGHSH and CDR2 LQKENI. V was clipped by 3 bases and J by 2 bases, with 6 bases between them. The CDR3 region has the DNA TGTGCCAGCTCACCTGGGGTCACAGATACGCAGTATTTT. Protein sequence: CASSPGVTDTQYF.

This CDR3 is CASSFDGRAYNEQFF. In DNA form, the CDR3 reads TGCGCCAGCAGCTTTGACGGGAGGGCCTACAATGAGCAGTTCTTC. V is TRBV5-1 and J is TRBJ2-1, with 8 bases identical to TRBD2. V gave up 2 bases and J gave up 2 bases; unmatched junction bases: 3. The CDR3 is made up of 15 amino acids. CDR1 is SGHRS and CDR2 is YFSETQ in the germline V gene. The full variable domain, in which reference TRBV5-1 and TRBJ2-1 provide the parts outside the CDR3, is KAGVTQTPRYLIKTRGQQVTLSCSPISGHRSVSWYQQTPGQGLQFLFEYFSETQRNKGNFPGRFSGRQFSNSRSEMNVSTLELGDSALYLCASSFDGRAYNEQFFGPGTRLTVL.

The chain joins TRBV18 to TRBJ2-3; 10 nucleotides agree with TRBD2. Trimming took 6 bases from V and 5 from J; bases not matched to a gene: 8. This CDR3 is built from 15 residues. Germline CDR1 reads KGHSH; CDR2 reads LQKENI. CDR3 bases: TGTGCCAGCTCTCCTAGCGGGGGAGAAGGAGATACGCAGTATTTT. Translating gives CASSPSGGEGDTQYF.

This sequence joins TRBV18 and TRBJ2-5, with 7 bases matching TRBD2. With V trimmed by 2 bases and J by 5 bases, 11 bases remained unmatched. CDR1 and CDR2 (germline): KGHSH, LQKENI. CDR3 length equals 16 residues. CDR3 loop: CASSPSLAAPVETQYF. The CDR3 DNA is TGTGCCAGCTCACCATCGCTAGCGGCCCCCGTGGAGACCCAGTACTTC. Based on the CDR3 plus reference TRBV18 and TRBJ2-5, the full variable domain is NAGVMQNPRHLVRRRGQEARLRCSPMKGHSHVYWYRQLPEEGLKFMVYLQKENIIDESGMPKERFSAEFPKEGPSILRIQQVVRGDSAAYFCASSPSLAAPVETQYFGPGTRLLVL.

This CDR3 is CASSPNGPPDTQYF. The CDR3 DNA is TGTGCCAGCTCACCTAATGGACCTCCAGATACGCAGTATTTT. The rearrangement links TRBV18 to TRBJ2-3, with D hard to call. V was shortened by 3 bases and J by 4 bases, with 11 bases between the two germline ends. This CDR3 region has 14 residues. Germline loops: CDR1 KGHSH, CDR2 LQKENI. Full variable domain (remainder filled in from reference TRBV18 and TRBJ2-3): NAGVMQNPRHLVRRRGQEARLRCSPMKGHSHVYWYRQLPEEGLKFMVYLQKENIIDESGMPKERFSAEFPKEGPSILRIQQVVRGDSAAYFCASSPNGPPDTQYFGPGTRLTVL.

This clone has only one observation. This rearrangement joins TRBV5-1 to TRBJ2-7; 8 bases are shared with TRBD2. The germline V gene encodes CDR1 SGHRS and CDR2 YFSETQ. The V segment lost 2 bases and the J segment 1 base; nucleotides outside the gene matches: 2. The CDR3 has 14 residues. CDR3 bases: TGCGCCAGCAGCTTATCGGGAGGGTCCTACGAGCAGTACTTC. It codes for CASSLSGGSYEQYF.

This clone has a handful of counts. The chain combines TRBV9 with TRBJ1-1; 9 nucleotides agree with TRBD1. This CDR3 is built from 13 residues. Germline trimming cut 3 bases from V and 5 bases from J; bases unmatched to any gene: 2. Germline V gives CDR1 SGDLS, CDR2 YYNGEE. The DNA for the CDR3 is TGTGCCAGCAGCGACGGGACAGGGACTGAAGCTTTCTTT. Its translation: CASSDGTGTEAFF.

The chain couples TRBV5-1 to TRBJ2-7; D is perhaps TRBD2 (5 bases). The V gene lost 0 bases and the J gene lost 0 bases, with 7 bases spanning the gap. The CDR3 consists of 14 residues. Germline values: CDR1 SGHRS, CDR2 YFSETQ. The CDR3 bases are TGCGCCAGCAGCTTGGCCGAGGGCTCCTACGAGCAGTACTTC. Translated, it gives CASSLAEGSYEQYF.

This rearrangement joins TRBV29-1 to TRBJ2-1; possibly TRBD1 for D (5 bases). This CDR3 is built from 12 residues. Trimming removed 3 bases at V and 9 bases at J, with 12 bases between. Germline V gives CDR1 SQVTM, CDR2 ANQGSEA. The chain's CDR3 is CSVDTGLGEQFF. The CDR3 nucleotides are TGCAGCGTTGATACAGGTCTCGGTGAGCAGTTCTTC.

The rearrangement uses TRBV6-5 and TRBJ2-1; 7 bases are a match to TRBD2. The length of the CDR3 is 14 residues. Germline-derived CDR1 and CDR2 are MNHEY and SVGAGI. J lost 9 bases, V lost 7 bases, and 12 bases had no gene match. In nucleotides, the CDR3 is TGTGCCAGCACCCACGGGGCGGGAGCGGGTGAGCAGTTCTTC. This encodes CASTHGAGAGEQFF.

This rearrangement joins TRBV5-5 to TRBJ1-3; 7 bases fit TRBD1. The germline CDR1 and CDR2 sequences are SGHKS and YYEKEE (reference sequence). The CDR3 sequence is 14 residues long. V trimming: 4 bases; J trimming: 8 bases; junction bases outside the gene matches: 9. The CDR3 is CASSVRGQGDTIYF. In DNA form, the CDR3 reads TGTGCCAGCAGCGTCAGAGGTCAGGGGGACACCATATATTTT.

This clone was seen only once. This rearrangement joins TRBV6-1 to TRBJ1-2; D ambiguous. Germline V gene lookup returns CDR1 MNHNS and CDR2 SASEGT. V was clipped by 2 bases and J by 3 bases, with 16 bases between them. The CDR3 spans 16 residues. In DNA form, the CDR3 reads TGTGCCAGCAGTGAATTCGGGTCTCTTTTGGACTATGGCTACACCTTC. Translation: CASSEFGSLLDYGYTF.

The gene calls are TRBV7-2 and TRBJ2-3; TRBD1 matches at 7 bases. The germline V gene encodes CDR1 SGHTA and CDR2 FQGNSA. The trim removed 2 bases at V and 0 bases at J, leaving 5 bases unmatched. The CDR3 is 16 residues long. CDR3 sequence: CASSLIDRASTDTQYF. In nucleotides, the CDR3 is TGTGCCAGCAGCTTAATCGACAGGGCGAGCACAGATACGCAGTATTTT. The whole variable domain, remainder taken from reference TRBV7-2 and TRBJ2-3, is GAGVSQSPSNKVTEKGKDVELRCDPISGHTALYWYRQSLGQGLEFLIYFQGNSAPDKSGLPSDRFSAERTGGSVSTLTIQRTQQEDSAVYLCASSLIDRASTDTQYFGPGTRLTVL.

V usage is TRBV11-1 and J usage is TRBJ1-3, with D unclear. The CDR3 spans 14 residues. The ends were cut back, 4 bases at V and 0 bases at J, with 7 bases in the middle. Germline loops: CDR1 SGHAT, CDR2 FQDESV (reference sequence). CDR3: CASSSLASGNTIYF. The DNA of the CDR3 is TGTGCCAGCAGCTCCTTGGCCTCTGGAAACACCATATATTTT.

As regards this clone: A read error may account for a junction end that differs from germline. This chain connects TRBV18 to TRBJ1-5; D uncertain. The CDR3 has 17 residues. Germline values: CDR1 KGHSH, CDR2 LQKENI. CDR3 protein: CASSPDSGRTRNQPQHF. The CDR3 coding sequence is TGTGCCAGCTCACCAGATTCCGGACGGACCCGCAACCAGCCCCAGCATTTT.

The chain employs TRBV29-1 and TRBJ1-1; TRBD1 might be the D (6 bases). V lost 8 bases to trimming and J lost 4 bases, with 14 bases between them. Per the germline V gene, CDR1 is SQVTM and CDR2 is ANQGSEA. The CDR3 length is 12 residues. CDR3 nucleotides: TGCAGCTTCGAGGAGGGGGTCACTGAAGCTTTCTTT. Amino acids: CSFEEGVTEAFF.

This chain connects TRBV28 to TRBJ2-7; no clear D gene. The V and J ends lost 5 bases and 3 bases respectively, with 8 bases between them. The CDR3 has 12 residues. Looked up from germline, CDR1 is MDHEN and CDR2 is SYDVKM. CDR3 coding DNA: TGTGCCAGCAGTCCCCTGGACTACGAGCAGTACTTC. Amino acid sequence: CASSPLDYEQYF. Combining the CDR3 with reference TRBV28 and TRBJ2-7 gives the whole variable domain DVKVTQSSRYLVKRTGEKVFLECVQDMDHENMFWYRQDPGLGLRLIYFSYDVKMKEKGDIPEGYSVSREKKERFSLILESASTNQTSMYLCASSPLDYEQYFGPGTRLTVT.

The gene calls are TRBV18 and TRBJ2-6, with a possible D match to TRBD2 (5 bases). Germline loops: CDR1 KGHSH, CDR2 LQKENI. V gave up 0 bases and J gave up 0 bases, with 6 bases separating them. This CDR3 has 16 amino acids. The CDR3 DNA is TGTGCCAGCTCACCACCCCGGGGCTCTGGGGCCAACGTCCTGACTTTC. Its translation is CASSPPRGSGANVLTF.

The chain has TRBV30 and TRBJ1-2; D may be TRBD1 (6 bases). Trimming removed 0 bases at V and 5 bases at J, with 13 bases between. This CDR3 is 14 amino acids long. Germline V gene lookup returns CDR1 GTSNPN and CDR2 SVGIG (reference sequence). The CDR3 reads CAWSVSGGPYGYTF. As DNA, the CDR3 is TGTGCCTGGAGTGTTTCTGGGGGCCCTTATGGCTACACCTTC.

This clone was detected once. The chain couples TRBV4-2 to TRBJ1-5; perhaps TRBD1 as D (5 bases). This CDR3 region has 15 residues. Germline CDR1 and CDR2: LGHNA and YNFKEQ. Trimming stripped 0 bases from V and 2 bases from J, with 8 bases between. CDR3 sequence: CASSQDWDGNQPQHF. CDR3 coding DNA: TGTGCCAGCAGCCAAGATTGGGACGGCAATCAGCCCCAGCATTTT.

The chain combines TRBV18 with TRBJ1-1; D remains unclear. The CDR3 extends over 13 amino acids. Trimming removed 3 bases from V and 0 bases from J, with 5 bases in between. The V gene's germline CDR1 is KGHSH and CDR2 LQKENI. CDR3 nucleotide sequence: TGTGCCAGCTCACCGGGCCTGAACACTGAAGCTTTCTTT. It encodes CASSPGLNTEAFF. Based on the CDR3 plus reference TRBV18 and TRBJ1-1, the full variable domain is NAGVMQNPRHLVRRRGQEARLRCSPMKGHSHVYWYRQLPEEGLKFMVYLQKENIIDESGMPKERFSAEFPKEGPSILRIQQVVRGDSAAYFCASSPGLNTEAFFGQGTRLTVV.

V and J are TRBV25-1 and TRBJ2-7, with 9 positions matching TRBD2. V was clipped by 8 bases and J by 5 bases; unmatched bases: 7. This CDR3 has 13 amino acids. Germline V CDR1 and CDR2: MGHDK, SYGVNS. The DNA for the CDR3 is TGTGCCAGCCGTAGCGGGAGTCGGGACGAGCAGTACTTC. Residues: CASRSGSRDEQYF.

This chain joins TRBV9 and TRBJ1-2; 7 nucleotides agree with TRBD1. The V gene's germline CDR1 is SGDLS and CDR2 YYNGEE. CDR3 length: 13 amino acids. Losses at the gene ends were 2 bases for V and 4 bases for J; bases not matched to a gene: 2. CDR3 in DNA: TGTGCCAGCAGCGTGACAGGGACCTATGGCTACACCTTC. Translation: CASSVTGTYGYTF.